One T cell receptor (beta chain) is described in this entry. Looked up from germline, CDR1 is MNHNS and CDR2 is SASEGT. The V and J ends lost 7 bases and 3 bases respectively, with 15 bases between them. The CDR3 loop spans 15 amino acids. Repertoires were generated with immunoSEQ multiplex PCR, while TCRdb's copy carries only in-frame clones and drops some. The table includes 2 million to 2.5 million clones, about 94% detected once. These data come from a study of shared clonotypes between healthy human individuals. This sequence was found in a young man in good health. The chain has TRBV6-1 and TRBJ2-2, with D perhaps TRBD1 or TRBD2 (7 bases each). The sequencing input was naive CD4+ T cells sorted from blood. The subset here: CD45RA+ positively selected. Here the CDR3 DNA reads TGTGCCAGCAAGGGAGGGGGCGCGTACACCGGGGAGCTGTTTTTT. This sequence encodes CASKGGGAYTGELFF.